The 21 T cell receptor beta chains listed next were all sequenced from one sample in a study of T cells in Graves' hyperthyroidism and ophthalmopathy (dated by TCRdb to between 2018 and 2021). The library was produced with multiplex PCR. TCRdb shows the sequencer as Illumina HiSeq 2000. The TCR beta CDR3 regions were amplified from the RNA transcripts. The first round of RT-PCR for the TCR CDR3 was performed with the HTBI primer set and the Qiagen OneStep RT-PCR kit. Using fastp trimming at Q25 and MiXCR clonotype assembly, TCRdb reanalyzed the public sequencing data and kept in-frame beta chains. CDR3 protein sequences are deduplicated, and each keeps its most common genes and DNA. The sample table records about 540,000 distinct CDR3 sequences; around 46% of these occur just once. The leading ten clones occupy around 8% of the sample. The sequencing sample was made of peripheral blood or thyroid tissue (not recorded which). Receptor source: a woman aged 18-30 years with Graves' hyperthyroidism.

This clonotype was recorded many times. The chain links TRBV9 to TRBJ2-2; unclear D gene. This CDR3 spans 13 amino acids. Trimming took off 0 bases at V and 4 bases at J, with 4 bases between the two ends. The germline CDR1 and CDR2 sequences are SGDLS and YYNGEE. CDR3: CASSVDLTGELFF. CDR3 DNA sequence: TGTGCCAGCAGCGTAGACCTCACCGGGGAGCTGTTTTTT.

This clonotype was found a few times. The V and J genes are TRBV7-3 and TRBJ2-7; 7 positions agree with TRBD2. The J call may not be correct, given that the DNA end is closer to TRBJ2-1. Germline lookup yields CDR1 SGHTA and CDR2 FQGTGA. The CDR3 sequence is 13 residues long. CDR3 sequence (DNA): TGTGCCAGCATGGGCGGGGGTAAGAATGAGCAGTTCTTC. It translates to CASMGGGKNEQFF.

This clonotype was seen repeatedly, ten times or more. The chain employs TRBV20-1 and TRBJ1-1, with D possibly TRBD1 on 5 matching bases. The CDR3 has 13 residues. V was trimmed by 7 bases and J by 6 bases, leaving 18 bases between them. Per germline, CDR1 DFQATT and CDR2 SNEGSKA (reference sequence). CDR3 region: CSGPLGRGSEAFF. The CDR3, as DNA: TGCAGTGGACCCCTGGGGCGGGGCTCTGAAGCTTTCTTT.

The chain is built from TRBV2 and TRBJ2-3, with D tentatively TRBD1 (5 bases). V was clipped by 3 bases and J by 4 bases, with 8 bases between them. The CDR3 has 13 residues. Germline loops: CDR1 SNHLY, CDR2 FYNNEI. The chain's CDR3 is CASSDGAADTQYF. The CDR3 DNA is TGTGCCAGCAGTGATGGGGCCGCAGATACGCAGTATTTT.

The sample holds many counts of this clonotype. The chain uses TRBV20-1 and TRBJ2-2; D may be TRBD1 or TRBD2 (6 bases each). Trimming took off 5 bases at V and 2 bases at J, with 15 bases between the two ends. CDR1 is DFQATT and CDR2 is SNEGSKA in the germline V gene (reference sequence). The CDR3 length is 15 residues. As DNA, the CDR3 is TGCAGTGCTGACGACAGGCGGGATAACACCGGGGAGCTGTTTTTT. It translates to CSADDRRDNTGELFF.

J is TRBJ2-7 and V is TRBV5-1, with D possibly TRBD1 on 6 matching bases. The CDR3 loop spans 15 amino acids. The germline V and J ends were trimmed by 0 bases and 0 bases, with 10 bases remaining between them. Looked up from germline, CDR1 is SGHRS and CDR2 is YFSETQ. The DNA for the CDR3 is TGCGCCAGCAGCTTGGTCGGACAGATCTCCTACGAGCAGTACTTC. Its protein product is CASSLVGQISYEQYF. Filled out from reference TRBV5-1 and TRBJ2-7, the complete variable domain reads KAGVTQTPRYLIKTRGQQVTLSCSPISGHRSVSWYQQTPGQGLQFLFEYFSETQRNKGNFPGRFSGRQFSNSRSEMNVSTLELGDSALYLCASSLVGQISYEQYFGPGTRLTVT.

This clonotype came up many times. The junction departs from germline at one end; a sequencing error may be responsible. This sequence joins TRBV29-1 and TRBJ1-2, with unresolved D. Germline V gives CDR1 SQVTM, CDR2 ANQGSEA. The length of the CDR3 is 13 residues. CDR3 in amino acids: CSVEDLKGYGYTF. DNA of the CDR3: TGCAGCGTAGAAGACCTTAAAGGCTATGGCTACACCTTC.

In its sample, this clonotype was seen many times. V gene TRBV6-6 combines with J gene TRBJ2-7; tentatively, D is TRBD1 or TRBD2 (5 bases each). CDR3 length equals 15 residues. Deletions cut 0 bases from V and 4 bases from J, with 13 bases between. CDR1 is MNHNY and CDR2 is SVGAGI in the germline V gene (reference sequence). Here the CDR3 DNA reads TGTGCCAGCAGTTACTCGAGTGAGGGGTGGTACGAGCAGTACTTC. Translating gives CASSYSSEGWYEQYF.

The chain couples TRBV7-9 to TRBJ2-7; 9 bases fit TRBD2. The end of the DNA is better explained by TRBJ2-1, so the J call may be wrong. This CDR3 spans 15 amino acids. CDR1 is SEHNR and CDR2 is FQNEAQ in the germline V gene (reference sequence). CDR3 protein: CASSRAGGKNNEQFF. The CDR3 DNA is TGTGCCAGCAGCCGAGCGGGGGGCAAGAACAATGAGCAGTTCTTC.

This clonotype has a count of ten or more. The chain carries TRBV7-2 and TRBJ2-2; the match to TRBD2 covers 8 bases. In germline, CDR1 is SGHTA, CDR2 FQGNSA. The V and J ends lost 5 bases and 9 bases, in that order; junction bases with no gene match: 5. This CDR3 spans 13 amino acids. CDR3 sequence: CASSNREGRELFF. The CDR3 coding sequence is TGTGCCAGCAGCAACCGGGAGGGGAGGGAGCTGTTTTTT.

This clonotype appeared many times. The CDR3 nucleotides are TGTGCCAGCAGGCGGACAGGCTATAGCAATCAGCCCCAGCATTTT. It encodes CASRRTGYSNQPQHF. This sequence joins TRBV6-2 or TRBV6-3 and TRBJ1-5; TRBD1 agrees at 7 bases. The trim removed 6 bases at V and 0 bases at J, leaving 5 bases unmatched. In germline, CDR1 is MNHEY, CDR2 SVGEGT. There are 15 residues in the CDR3.

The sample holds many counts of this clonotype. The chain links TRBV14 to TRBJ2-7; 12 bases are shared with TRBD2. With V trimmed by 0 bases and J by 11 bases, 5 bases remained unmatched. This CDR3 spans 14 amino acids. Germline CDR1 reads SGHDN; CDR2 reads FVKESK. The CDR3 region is CASSQEGLAGPEYF. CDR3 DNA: TGTGCCAGCAGCCAAGAGGGACTAGCGGGTCCGGAGTACTTC.

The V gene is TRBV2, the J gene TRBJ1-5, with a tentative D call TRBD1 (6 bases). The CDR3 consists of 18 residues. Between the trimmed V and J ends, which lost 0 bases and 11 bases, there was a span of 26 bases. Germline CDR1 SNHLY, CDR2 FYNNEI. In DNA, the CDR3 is TGTGCCAGCAGTGAAGCGCTTTTAGGGGGGCCCCCTCTTCCAACCCAGCATTTT. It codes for CASSEALLGGPPLPTQHF. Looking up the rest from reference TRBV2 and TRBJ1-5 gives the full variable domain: EPEVTQTPSHQVTQMGQEVILRCVPISNHLYFYWYRQILGQKVEFLVSFYNNEISEKSEIFDDQFSVERPDGSNFTLKIRSTKLEDSAMYFCASSEALLGGPPLPTQHFGDGTRLSIL.

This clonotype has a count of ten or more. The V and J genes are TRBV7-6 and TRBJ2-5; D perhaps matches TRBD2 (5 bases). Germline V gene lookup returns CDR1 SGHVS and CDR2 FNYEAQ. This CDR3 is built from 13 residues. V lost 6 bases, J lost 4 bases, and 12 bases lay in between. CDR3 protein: CASRPLGRETQYF. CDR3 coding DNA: TGTGCCAGCAGACCACTAGGTCGAGAGACCCAGTACTTC. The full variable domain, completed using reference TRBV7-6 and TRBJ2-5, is GAGVSQSPRYKVTKRGQDVALRCDPISGHVSLYWYRQALGQGPEFLTYFNYEAQQDKSGLPNDRFSAERPEGSISTLTIQRTEQRDSAMYRCASRPLGRETQYFGPGTRLLVL.

This CDR3 is CASSEERGGSQPQHF. The CDR3 DNA follows: TGTGCCAGCAGCGAGGAGCGGGGGGGTTCCCAGCCCCAGCATTTT. V and J are TRBV9 and TRBJ1-5; tentative D call: TRBD1 (5 bases). The germline V gene encodes CDR1 SGDLS and CDR2 YYNGEE. CDR3 size: 15 residues. V shed 3 bases and J shed 7 bases, with 17 bases lying between them. Looking up the rest from reference TRBV9 and TRBJ1-5 gives the full variable domain: DSGVTQTPKHLITATGQRVTLRCSPRSGDLSVYWYQQSLDQGLQFLIQYYNGEERAKGNILERFSAQQFPDLHSELNLSSLELGDSALYFCASSEERGGSQPQHFGDGTRLSIL.

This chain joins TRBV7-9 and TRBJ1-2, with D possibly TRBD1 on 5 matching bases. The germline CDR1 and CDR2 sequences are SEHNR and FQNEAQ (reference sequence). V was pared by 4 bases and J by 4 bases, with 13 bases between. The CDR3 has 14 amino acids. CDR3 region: CASSSPEGIYGYTF. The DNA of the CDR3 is TGTGCCAGCAGCTCACCGGAGGGGATCTATGGCTACACCTTC.

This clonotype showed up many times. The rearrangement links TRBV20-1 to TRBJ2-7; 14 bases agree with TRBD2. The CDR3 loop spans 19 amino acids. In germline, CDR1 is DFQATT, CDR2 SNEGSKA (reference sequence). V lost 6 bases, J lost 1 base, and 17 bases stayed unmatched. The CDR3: CSANGGEGTSGRLSYEQYF. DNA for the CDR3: TGCAGTGCCAACGGAGGAGAGGGGACTAGCGGGAGATTATCCTACGAGCAGTACTTC.

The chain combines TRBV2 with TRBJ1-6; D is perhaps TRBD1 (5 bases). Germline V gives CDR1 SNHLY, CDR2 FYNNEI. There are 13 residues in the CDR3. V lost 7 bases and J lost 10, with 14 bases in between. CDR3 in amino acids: CASIGQTGSPLHF. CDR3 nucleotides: TGTGCCAGCATCGGACAAACGGGATCACCCCTCCACTTT.

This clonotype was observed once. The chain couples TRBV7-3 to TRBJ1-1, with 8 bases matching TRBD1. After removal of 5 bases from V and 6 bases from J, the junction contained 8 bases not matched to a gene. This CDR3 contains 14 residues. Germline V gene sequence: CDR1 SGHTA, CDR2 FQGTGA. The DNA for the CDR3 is TGTGCCAGCAGCCGCCTGACAGGGGCGGCTGAAGCTTTCTTT. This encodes CASSRLTGAAEAFF.

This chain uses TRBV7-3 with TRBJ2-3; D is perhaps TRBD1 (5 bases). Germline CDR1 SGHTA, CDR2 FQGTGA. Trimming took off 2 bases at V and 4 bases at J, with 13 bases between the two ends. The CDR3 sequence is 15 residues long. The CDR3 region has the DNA TGTGCCAGCAGCTTAGGGCAGGGATACGCAGATACGCAGTATTTT. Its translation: CASSLGQGYADTQYF.

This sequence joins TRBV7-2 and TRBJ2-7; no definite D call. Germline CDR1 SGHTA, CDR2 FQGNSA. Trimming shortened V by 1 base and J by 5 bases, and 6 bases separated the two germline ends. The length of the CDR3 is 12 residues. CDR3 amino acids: CASSLGPDEQYF. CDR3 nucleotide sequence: TGTGCCAGCAGCTTAGGTCCGGACGAGCAGTACTTC.